In its sample, the clone carrying this T cell receptor (beta chain) was seen many times. Its antigen is as yet unknown. Samples came from axillary lymph nodes draining the breast cancer. TCRdb re-called the multiplex PCR reads through MiXCR, storing one row per CDR3 protein. Altogether more than 250,000 distinct CDR3 sequences are present, under 35% being singletons, with the ten largest covering 0.85% to 1.3%. The record originates from a study of breast tumors, draining lymph nodes, adjacent tissues. Study-wide results and caveats: Tumor repertoires ranked between lymph nodes and nontumor tissue in diversity, with V and J gene preferences.

The sample comprised axillary lymph node tissue. The TCR was taken from a female donor with breast cancer. Some clones in this sample may be carry-over from other donors' samples.

CDR3 protein: CASSLVLGYIQYF. DNA of the CDR3: TGTGCCAGCAGCTTGGTTTTGGGGTACATTCAGTACTTC. The V call is TRBV5-8, the J call TRBJ2-4; D gene ambiguous. Germline CDR1 and CDR2: SGHTS and YDEGEE. V was pared by 0 bases and J by 8 bases, with 9 bases between. This CDR3 contains 13 residues.